Following are 11 T cell receptor beta chains from one sample sequenced in a study of cytomegalovirus exposure and HLA in healthy donors. It was with 60 Vbeta and 13 Jbeta primers that the PCR ran. Sequencing was performed with immunoSEQ multiplex PCR; in TCRdb, only in-frame clones are kept and a portion is missing. Here the sample spans under 200,000 clones, 75% being singletons. The sequencing input was PBMCs. Receptors originate from a middle-aged woman in good health and CMV-seropositive.

About this clone: The junction and the germline gene differ at one end; a read error may be behind it. The chain links TRBV7-9 to TRBJ2-7, with 8 bases identical to TRBD2. CDR1 and CDR2 from the germline V gene are SEHNR and FQNEAQ (reference sequence). CDR3 length: 16 amino acids. The CDR3 loop is CSSSQTSRAGGYEQYF. In nucleotides, the CDR3 is TGTTCCAGCAGCCAAACCTCGAGGGCGGGGGGCTACGAGCAGTACTTC.

The genes are TRBV9 and TRBJ2-5; D is unresolved. Germline values: CDR1 SGDLS, CDR2 YYNGEE. The CDR3 loop spans 15 amino acids. V was clipped by 0 bases and J by 1 base, with 10 bases between them. CDR3 coding DNA: TGTGCCAGCAGCGTAGTGGGCAGTGCCCAAGAGACCCAGTACTTC. Its protein is CASSVVGSAQETQYF.

The chain carries TRBV27 and TRBJ2-1; a possible D gene is TRBD1 (6 bases). Per the germline V gene, CDR1 is MNHEY and CDR2 is SMNVEV (reference sequence). The CDR3 has 15 amino acids. Trimming removed 3 bases from V and 0 bases from J, with 9 bases in between. This chain's CDR3 is CASSFGTSSYNEQFF. For the CDR3, the DNA is TGTGCCAGCAGTTTCGGGACAAGCTCCTACAATGAGCAGTTCTTC.

This chain uses TRBV7-9 with TRBJ2-3; possibly TRBD2 for D (6 bases). CDR3 length equals 17 residues. In germline, CDR1 is SEHNR, CDR2 FQNEAQ (reference sequence). V was cut by 3 bases and J by 2 bases, with 18 bases left in between. This chain's CDR3 is CASSLGTDLIITDTQYF. In nucleotides, the CDR3 is TGTGCCAGCAGCTTGGGGACTGACCTAATCATCACAGATACGCAGTATTTT.

The CDR3 nucleotides are TGTGCCAGCAGGCTGAAGCTCGCGGGAGGGATGGAGACCCAGTACTTC. It translates to CASRLKLAGGMETQYF. The rearrangement joins TRBV5-4 to TRBJ2-5; 9 bases map to TRBD2. This CDR3 has 16 amino acids. Germline trimming cut 5 bases from V and 5 bases from J; bases unmatched to any gene: 13. Germline CDR1 reads SGHNT; CDR2 reads YYREEE (reference sequence).

The chain combines TRBV5-5 with TRBJ1-1; no clear D gene. Per the germline V gene, CDR1 is SGHKS and CDR2 is YYEKEE (reference sequence). This CDR3 has 14 amino acids. V was cut by 1 base and J by 1 base, with 8 bases left in between. This chain's CDR3 is CASSLQEKNTEAFF. In nucleotides, the CDR3 is TGTGCCAGCAGCTTGCAGGAAAAGAACACTGAAGCTTTCTTT.

This chain uses TRBV27 with TRBJ2-2; D possibly corresponds to TRBD2 (7 bases). The germline V and J ends were trimmed by 6 bases and 4 bases, with 15 bases remaining between them. The CDR3 runs 15 residues. In germline, CDR1 is MNHEY, CDR2 SMNVEV (reference sequence). The chain's CDR3 is CASRGLAGATGELFF. In DNA, the CDR3 is TGTGCCAGCAGGGGGCTTGCGGGGGCCACCGGGGAGCTGTTTTTT.

The sample holds a few counts of this clone. The J gene is TRBJ1-2, the V gene TRBV29-1; 7 bases are a match to TRBD1. The CDR3 loop spans 14 amino acids. V dropped 5 bases and J dropped 6; count of bases not matched to a gene: 12. Germline lookup yields CDR1 SQVTM and CDR2 ANQGSEA. DNA for the CDR3: TGCAGCGTTCTCACCACTGACAGGGCCAATGGCTACACCTTC. Translating gives CSVLTTDRANGYTF.

The chain uses TRBV28 and TRBJ2-1; 8 bases align to TRBD1. The CDR3 sequence is 18 residues long. Trimming removed 4 bases from V and 4 bases from J; junction bases left unmatched: 15. The V gene's germline CDR1 is MDHEN and CDR2 SYDVKM. In nucleotides, the CDR3 is TGTGCCAGCAGTTCAGTTCCCGGACAGGGATTGAGGTACAATGAGCAGTTCTTC. This codes for CASSSVPGQGLRYNEQFF. Full variable domain (outside the CDR3, taken from reference TRBV28 and TRBJ2-1): DVKVTQSSRYLVKRTGEKVFLECVQDMDHENMFWYRQDPGLGLRLIYFSYDVKMKEKGDIPEGYSVSREKKERFSLILESASTNQTSMYLCASSSVPGQGLRYNEQFFGPGTRLTVL.

V is TRBV5-1 and J is TRBJ2-1; 8 bases agree with TRBD2. J was trimmed by 14 bases and V by 2 bases; bases with no gene match: 6. This CDR3 contains 12 residues. Germline V CDR1 and CDR2: SGHRS, YFSETQ. CDR3 amino acids: CASSLPGTSKFF. CDR3 DNA: TGCGCCAGCAGCTTACCCGGGACTAGTAAGTTCTTC.

The chain joins TRBV9 to TRBJ2-7; TRBD2 matches at 7 bases. This CDR3 has 15 residues. With 0 bases clipped from V and 3 bases from J, the junction kept 6 bases outside the gene matches. CDR1 is SGDLS and CDR2 is YYNGEE in the germline V gene. The CDR3 sequence is CASSVAAGANYEQYF. The CDR3 DNA follows: TGTGCCAGCAGCGTAGCGGCGGGAGCCAACTACGAGCAGTACTTC.